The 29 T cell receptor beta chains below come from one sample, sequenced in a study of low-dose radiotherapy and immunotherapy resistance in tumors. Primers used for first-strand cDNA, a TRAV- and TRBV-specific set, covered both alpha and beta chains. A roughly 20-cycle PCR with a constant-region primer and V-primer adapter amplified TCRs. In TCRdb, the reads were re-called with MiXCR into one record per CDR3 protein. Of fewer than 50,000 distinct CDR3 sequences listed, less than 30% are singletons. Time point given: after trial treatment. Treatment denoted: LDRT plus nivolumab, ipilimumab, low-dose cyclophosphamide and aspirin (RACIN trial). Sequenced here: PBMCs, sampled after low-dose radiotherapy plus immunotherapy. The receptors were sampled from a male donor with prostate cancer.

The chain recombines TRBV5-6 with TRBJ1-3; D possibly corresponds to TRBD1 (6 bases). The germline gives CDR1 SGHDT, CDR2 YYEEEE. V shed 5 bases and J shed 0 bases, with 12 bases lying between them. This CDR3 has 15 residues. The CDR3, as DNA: TGTGCCAGCAGTCAAACAGGGTCCTCTGGAAACACCATATATTTT. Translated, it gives CASSQTGSSGNTIYF.

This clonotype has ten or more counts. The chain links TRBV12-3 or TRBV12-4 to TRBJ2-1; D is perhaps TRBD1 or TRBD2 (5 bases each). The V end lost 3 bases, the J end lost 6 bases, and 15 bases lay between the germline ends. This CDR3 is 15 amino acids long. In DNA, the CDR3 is TGTGCCAGCAGTTTGATAAAGGGGACCCGCAATGAGCAGTTCTTC. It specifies CASSLIKGTRNEQFF.

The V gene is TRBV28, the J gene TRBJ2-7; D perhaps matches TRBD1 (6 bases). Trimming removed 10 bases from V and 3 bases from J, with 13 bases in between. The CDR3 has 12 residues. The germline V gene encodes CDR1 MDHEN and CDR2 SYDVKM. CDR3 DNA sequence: TGTGCCACCTCGGACAGACTCTACGAGCAGTACTTC. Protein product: CATSDRLYEQYF.

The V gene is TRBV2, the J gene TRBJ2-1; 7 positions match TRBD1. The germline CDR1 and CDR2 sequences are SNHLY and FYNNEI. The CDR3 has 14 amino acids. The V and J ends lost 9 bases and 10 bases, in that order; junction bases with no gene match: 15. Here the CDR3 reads CASRTGSLGGEQFF. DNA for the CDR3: TGTGCCAGTAGGACAGGTTCCCTTGGTGGGGAGCAGTTCTTC. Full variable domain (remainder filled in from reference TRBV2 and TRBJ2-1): EPEVTQTPSHQVTQMGQEVILRCVPISNHLYFYWYRQILGQKVEFLVSFYNNEISEKSEIFDDQFSVERPDGSNFTLKIRSTKLEDSAMYFCASRTGSLGGEQFFGPGTRLTVL.

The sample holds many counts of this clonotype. The DNA of the CDR3 is TGTGCCAGCTCCCCTCGACAGGGAAACTATGGCTACACCTTC. Its protein is CASSPRQGNYGYTF. The chain employs TRBV18 and TRBJ1-2; 7 bases are shared with TRBD1. The CDR3 sequence is 14 residues long. CDR1 is KGHSH and CDR2 is LQKENI in the germline V gene. The V gene end was trimmed by 6 bases and the J gene end by 2 bases; junction bases not matched to a gene: 6.

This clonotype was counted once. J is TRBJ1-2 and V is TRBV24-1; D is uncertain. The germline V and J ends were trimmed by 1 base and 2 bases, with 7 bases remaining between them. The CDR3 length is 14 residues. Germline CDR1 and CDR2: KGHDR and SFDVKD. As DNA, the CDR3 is TGTGCCACCAGTGATTTCGCTCAGAACTATGGCTACACCTTC. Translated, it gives CATSDFAQNYGYTF.

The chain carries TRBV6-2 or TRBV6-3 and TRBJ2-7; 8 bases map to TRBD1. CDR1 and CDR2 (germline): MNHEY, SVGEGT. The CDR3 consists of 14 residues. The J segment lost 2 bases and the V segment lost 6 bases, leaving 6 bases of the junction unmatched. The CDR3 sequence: CASRLQTGAYEQYF. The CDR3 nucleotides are TGTGCCAGCAGACTTCAGACAGGGGCCTACGAGCAGTACTTC.

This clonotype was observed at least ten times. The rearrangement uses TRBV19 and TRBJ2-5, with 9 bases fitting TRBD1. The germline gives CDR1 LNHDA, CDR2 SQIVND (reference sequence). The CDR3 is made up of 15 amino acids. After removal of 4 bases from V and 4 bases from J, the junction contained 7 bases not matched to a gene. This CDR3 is CASSKQGARGETQYF. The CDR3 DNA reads TGTGCCAGTAGTAAACAGGGGGCGCGGGGAGAGACCCAGTACTTC. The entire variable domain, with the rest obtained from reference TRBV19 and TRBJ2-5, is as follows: DGGITQSPKYLFRKEGQNVTLSCEQNLNHDAMYWYRQDPGQGLRLIYYSQIVNDFQKGDIAEGYSVSREKKESFPLTVTSAQKNPTAFYLCASSKQGARGETQYFGPGTRLLVL.

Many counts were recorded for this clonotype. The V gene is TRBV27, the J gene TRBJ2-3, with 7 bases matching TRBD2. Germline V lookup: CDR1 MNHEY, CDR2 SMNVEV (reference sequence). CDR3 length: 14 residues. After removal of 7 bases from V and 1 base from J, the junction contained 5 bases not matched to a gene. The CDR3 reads CASTLLAGTDTQYF. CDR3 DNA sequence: TGTGCCAGCACTCTCCTAGCGGGCACAGATACGCAGTATTTT.

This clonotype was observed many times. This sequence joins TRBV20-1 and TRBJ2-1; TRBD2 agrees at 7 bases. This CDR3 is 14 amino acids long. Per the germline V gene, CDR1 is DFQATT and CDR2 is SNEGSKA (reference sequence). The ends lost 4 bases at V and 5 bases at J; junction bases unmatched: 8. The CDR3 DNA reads TGCAGTGCTACCCGGGCGCTAGCGGACAATGAGCAGTTCTTC. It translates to CSATRALADNEQFF.

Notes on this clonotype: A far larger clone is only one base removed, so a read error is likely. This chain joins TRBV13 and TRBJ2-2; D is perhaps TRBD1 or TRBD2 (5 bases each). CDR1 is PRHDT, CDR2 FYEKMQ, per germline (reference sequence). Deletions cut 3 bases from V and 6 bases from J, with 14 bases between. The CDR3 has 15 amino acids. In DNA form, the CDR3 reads TGTGCCAGCAGCTTTGGGGCAAGGGACGCCGGGGAGCTGTTTTTT. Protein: CASSFGARDAGELFF.

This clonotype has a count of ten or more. Here the CDR3 reads CASIDRRSGSPLHF. CDR3 nucleotides: TGTGCCAGCATTGACAGGAGATCAGGTTCACCCCTCCACTTT. The chain employs TRBV11-2 and TRBJ1-6, with a weak D call TRBD1 (6 bases). In germline, CDR1 is SGHAT, CDR2 FQNNGV. The CDR3 totals 14 residues. Between the trimmed V and J ends, which lost 7 bases and 9 bases, there was a span of 16 bases.

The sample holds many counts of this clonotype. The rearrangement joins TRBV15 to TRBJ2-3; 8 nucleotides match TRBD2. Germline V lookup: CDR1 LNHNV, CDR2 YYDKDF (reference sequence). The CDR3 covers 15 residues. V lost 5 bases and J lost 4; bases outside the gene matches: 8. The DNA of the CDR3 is TGTGCCACCAGCGACCGTAGCGGGGAACCAGATACGCAGTATTTT. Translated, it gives CATSDRSGEPDTQYF.

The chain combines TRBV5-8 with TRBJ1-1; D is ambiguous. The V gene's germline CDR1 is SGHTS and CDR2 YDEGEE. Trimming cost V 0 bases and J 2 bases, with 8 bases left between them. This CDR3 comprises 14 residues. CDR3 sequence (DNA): TGTGCCAGCAGCTTGGCCCCCGGTAACACTGAAGCTTTCTTT. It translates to CASSLAPGNTEAFF.

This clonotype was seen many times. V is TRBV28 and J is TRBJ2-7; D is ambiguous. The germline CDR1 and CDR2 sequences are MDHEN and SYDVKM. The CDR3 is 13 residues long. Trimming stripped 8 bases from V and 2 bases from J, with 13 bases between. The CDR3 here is CASVRFGAYEQYF. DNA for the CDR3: TGTGCCAGCGTCCGGTTTGGGGCCTACGAGCAGTACTTC. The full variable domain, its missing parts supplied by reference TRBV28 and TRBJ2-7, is DVKVTQSSRYLVKRTGEKVFLECVQDMDHENMFWYRQDPGLGLRLIYFSYDVKMKEKGDIPEGYSVSREKKERFSLILESASTNQTSMYLCASVRFGAYEQYFGPGTRLTVT.

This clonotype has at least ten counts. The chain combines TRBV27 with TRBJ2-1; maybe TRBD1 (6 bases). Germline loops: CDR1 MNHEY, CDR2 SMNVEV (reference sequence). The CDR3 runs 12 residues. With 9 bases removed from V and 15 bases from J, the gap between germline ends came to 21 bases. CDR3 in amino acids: CASKTGPGSRFF. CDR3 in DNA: TGTGCCAGTAAGACAGGCCCCGGTAGCCGGTTCTTC.

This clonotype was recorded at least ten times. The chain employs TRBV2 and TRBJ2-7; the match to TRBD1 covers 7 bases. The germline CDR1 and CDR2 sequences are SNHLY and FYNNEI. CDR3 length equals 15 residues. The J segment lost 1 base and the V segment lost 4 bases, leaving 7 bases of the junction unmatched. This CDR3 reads CASSARQGVSYEQYF. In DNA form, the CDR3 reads TGTGCCAGCAGTGCGAGGCAGGGGGTATCCTACGAGCAGTACTTC.

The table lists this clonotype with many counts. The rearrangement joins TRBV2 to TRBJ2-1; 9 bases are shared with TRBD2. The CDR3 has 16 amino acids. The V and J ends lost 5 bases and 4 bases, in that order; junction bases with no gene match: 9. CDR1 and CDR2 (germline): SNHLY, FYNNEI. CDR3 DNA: TGTGCCAGCAGTTGGACCCGACTAGCGGCTTACAATGAGCAGTTCTTC. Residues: CASSWTRLAAYNEQFF.

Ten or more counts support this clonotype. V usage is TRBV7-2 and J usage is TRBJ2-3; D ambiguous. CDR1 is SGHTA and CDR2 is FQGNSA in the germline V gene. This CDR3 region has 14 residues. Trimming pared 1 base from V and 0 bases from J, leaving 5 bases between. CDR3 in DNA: TGTGCCAGCAGCTTAGGCAGGAGCACAGATACGCAGTATTTT. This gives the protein CASSLGRSTDTQYF.

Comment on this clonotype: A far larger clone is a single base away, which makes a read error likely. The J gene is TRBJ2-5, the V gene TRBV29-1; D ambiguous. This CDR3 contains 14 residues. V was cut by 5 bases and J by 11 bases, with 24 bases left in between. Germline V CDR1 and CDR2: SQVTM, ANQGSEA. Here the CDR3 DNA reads TGCAGCGTTTACTCTGACCAGCGAAAAGATCAGCAGTACTTC. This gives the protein CSVYSDQRKDQQYF.

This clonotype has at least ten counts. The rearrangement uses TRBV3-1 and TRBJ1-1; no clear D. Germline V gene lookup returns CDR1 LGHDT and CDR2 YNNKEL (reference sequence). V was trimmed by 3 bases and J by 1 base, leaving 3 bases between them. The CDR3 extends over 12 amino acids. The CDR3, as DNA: TGTGCCAGCAGCCAGACGAACACTGAAGCTTTCTTT. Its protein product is CASSQTNTEAFF.

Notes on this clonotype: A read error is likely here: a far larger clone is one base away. CDR3 protein: CSATGTNSYNEQYF. DNA for the CDR3: TGCAGTGCTACAGGGACTAACTCCTACAATGAGCAGTACTTC. The chain combines TRBV20-1 with TRBJ2-5; 7 bases match TRBD2. Trimming took 4 bases from V and 11 from J; bases not matched to a gene: 16. The CDR3 is 14 amino acids. CDR1 and CDR2 (germline): DFQATT, SNEGSKA (reference sequence).

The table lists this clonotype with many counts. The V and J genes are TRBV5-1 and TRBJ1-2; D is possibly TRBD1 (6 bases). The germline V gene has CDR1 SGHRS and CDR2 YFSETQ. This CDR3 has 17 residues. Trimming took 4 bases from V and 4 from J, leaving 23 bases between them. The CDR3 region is CASSLGAGVDSRYGYTF. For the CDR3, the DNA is TGCGCCAGCAGCCTCGGGGCAGGGGTCGACAGTCGCTATGGCTACACCTTC.

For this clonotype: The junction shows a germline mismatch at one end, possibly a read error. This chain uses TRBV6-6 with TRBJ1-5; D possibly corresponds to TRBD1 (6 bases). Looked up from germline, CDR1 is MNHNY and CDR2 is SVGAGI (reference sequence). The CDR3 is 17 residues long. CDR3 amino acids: CVSRDMGLMVIYQPQHF. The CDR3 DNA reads TGTGTCAGCCGGGACATGGGGCTAATGGTGATCTATCAGCCCCAGCATTTT.

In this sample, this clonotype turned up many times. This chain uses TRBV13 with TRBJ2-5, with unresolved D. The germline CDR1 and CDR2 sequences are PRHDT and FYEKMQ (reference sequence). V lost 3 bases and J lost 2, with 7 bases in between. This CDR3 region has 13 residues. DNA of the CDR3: TGTGCCAGCAGCTTCGCAGATCAAGAGACCCAGTACTTC. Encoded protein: CASSFADQETQYF. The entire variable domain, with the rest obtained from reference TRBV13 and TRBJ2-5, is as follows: AAGVIQSPRHLIKEKRETATLKCYPIPRHDTVYWYQQGPGQDPQFLISFYEKMQSDKGSIPDRFSAQQFSDYHSELNMSSLELGDSALYFCASSFADQETQYFGPGTRLLVL.

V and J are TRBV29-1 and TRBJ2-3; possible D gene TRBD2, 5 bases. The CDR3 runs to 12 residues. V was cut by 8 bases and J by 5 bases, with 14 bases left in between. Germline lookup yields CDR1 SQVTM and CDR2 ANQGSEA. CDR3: CSLGSVGDTQYF. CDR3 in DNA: TGCAGCCTTGGGAGCGTCGGAGATACGCAGTATTTT.

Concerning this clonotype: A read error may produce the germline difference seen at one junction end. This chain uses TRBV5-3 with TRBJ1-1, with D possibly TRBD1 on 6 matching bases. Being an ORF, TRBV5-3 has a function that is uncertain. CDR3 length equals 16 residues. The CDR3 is CASSLGVGGGGTEAFF. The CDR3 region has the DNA TGTGCCAGCAGCTTGGGGGTCGGGGGCGGTGGCACTGAAGCTTTCTTT.

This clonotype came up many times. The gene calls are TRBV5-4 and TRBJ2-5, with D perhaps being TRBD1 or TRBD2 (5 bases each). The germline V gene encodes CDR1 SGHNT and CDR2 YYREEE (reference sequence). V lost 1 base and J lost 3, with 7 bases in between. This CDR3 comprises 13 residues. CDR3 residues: CASSLMGEETQYF. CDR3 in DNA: TGTGCCAGCAGCTTGATGGGGGAAGAGACCCAGTACTTC.

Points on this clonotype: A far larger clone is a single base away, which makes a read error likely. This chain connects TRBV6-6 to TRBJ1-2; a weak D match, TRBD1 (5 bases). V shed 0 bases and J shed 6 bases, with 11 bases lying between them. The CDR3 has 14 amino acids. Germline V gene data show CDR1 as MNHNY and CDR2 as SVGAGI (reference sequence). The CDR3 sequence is CASSYSAGFHGYTF. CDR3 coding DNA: TGTGCCAGCAGTTACTCGGCAGGGTTCCATGGCTACACCTTC.